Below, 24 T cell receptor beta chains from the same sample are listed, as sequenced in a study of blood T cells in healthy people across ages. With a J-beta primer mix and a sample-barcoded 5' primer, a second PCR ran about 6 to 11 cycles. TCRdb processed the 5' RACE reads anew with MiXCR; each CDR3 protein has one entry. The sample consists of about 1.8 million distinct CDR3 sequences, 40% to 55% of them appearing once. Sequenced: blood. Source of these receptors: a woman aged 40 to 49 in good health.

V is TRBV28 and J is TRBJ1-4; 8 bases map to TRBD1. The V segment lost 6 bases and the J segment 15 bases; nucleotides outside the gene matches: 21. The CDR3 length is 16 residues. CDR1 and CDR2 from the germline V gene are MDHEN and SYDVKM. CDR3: CASSRTGTPRDGWVFF. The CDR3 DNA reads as TGTGCCAGCAGCCGGACAGGGACCCCTCGTGACGGTTGGGTGTTTTTT.

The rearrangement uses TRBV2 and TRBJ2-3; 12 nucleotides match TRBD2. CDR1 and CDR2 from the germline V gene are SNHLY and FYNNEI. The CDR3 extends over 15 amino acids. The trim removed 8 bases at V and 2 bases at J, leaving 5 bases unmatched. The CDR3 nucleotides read TGTGCCAGCTTTGGACTAGCGGGAAACACAGATACGCAGTATTTT. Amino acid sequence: CASFGLAGNTDTQYF.

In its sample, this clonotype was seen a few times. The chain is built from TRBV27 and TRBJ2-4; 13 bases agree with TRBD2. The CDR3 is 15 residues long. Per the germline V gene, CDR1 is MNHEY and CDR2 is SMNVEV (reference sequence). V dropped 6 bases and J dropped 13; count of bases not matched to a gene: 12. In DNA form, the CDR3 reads TGTGCCAGCAGAACTTATAACCAACTAGCGGGGGGGCAGTACTTC. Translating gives CASRTYNQLAGGQYF.

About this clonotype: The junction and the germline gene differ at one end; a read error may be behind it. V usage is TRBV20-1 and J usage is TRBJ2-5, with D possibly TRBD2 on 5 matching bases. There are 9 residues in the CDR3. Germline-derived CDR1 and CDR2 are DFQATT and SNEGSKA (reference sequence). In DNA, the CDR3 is TGCAGTACTAGGGAGACCCAGTACTTC. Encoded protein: CSTRETQYF.

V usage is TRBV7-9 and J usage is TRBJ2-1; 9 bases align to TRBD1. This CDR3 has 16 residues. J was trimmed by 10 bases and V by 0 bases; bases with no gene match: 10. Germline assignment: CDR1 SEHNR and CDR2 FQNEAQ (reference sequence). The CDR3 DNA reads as TGTGCCAGCAGCTTAGCCGGGACAGGGTTTAGGAAGGAGCAGTTCTTC. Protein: CASSLAGTGFRKEQFF.

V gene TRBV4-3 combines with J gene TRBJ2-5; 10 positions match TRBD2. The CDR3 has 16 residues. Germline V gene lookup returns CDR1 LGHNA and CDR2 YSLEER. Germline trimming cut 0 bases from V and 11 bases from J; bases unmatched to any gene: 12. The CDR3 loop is CASSQEKRGGYNEQYF. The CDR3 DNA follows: TGCGCCAGCAGCCAAGAGAAGCGGGGGGGCTACAATGAGCAGTACTTC.

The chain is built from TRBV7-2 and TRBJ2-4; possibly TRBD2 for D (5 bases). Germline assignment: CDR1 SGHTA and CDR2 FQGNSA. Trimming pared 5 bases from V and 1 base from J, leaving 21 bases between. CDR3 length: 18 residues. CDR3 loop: CASSLYSWASGAKNIQYF. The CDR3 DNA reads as TGTGCCAGCAGCCTATATAGTTGGGCCTCGGGGGCCAAAAACATTCAGTACTTC.

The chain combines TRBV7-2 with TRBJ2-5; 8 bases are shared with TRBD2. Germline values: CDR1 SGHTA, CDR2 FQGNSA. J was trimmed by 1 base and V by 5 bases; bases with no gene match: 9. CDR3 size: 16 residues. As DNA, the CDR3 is TGTGCCAGCAGCGGGGGACTAGGGGGAATCCAAGAGACCCAGTACTTC. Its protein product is CASSGGLGGIQETQYF. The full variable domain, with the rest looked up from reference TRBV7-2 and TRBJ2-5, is GAGVSQSPSNKVTEKGKDVELRCDPISGHTALYWYRQSLGQGLEFLIYFQGNSAPDKSGLPSDRFSAERTGGSVSTLTIQRTQQEDSAVYLCASSGGLGGIQETQYFGPGTRLLVL.

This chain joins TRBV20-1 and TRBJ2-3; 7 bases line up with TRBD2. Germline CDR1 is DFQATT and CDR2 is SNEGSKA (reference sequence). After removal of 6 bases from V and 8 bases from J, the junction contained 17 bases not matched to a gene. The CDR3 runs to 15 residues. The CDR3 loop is CSADDYSSGAGTQYF. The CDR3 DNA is TGCAGTGCCGATGACTATTCCAGCGGGGCCGGTACGCAGTATTTT.

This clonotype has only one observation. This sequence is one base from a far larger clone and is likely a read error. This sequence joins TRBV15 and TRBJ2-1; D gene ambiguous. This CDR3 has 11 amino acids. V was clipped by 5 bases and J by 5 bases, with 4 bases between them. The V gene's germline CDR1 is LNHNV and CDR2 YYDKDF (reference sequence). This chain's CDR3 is CATSLDNEQFF. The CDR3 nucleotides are TGTGCCACCAGCTTAGACAATGAGCAGTTCTTC. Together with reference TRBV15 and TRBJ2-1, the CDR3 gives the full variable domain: DAMVIQNPRYQVTQFGKPVTLSCSQTLNHNVMYWYQQKSSQAPKLLFHYYDKDFNNEADTPDNFQSRRPNTSFCFLDIRSPGLGDTAMYLCATSLDNEQFFGPGTRLTVL.

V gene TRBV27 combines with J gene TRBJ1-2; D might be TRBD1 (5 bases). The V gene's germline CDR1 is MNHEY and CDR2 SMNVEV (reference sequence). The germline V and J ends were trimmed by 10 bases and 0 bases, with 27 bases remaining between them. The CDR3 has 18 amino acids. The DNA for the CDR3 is TGTGCCAAACACTATCCGCGACCGGTGAGGGACCCTAACTATGGCTACACCTTC. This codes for CAKHYPRPVRDPNYGYTF.

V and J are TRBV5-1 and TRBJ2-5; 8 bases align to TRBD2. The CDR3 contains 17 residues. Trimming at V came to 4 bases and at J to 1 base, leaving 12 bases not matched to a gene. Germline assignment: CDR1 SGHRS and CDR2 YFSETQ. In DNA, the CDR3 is TGCGCCAGCAGCGCGGGCCGGGAGGGTAGATTCCAAGAGACCCAGTACTTC. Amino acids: CASSAGREGRFQETQYF.

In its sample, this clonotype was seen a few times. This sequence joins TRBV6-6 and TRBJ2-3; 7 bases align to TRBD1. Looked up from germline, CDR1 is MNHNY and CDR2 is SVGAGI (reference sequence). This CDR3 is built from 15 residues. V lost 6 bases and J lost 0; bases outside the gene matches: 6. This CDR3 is CASRGRQGSTDTQYF. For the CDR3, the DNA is TGTGCCAGCAGGGGAAGACAGGGAAGCACAGATACGCAGTATTTT.

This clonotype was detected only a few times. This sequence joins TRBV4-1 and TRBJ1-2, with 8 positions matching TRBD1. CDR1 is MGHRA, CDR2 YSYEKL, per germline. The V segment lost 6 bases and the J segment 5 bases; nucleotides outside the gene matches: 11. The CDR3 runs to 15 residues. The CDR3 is CASRLRTGTDYGYTF. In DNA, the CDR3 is TGCGCCAGCAGACTTAGGACAGGGACCGATTATGGCTACACCTTC.

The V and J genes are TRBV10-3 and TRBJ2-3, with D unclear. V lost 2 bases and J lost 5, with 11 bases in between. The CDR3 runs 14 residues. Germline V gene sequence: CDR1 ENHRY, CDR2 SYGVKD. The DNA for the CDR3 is TGTGCCATCAGTGAGAGGTGGGTTAGAGATACGCAGTATTTT. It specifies CAISERWVRDTQYF.

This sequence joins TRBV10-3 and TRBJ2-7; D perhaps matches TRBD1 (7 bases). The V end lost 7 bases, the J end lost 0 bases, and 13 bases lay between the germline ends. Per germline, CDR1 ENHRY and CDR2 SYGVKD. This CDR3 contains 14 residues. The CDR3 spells CAINHRGGSYEQYF. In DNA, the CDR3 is TGTGCCATCAACCACAGGGGAGGCTCCTACGAGCAGTACTTC.

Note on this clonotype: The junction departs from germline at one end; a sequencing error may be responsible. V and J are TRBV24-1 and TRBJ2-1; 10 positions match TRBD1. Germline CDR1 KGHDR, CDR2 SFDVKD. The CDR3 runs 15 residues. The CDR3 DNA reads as TGTGCCACCGGTGAGGGGACAGGGGTCGGGAATGAGCAGTTCTTC. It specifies CATGEGTGVGNEQFF.

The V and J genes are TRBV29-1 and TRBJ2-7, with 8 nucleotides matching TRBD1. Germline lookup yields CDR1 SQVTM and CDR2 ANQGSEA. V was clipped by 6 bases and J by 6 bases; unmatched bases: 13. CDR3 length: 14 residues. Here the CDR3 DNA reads TGCAGCGTAATAGGGGACAGGCCTCCCTGCGAGCAGTACTTC. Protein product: CSVIGDRPPCEQYF.

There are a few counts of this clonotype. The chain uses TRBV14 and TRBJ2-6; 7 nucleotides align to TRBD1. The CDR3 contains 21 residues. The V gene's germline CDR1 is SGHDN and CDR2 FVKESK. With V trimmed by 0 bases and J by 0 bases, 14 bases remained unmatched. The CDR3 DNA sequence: TGTGCCAGCAGCCAAGATTGGGGGACAGACAGGGTAGGCTCTGGGGCCAACGTCCTGACTTTC. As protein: CASSQDWGTDRVGSGANVLTF.

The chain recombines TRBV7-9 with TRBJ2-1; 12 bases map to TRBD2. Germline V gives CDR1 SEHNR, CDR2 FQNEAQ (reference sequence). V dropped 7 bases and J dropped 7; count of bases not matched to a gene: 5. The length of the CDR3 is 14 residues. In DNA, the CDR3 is TGTGCCAGCACCCTAGCGGGGGGGCGTAATGAGCAGTTCTTC. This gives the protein CASTLAGGRNEQFF.

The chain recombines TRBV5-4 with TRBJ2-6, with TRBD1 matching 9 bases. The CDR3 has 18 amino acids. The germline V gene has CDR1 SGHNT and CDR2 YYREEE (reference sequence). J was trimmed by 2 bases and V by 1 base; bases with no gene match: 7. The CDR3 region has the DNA TGTGCCAGCAGCTTGAGTGGGGGACAGGGCACTGGGGCCAACGTCCTGACTTTC. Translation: CASSLSGGQGTGANVLTF.

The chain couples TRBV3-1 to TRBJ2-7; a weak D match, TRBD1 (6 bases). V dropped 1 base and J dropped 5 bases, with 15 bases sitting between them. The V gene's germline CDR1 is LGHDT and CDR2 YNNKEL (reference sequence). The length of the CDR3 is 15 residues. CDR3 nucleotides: TGTGCCAGCAGCCAAGTGTCAGGCAGGGGACACGAGCAGTACTTC. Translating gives CASSQVSGRGHEQYF.

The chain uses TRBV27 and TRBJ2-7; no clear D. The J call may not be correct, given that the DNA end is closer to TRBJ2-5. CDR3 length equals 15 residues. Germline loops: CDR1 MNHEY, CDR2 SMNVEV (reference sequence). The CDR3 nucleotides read TGTGCCAGCAGTTTATCTGGCAACTCCCAAGAGACCCAGTACTTC. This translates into CASSLSGNSQETQYF.

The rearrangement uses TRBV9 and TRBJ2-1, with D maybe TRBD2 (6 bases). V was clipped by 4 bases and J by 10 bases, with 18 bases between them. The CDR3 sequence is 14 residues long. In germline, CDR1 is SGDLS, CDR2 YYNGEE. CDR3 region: CASSSGGPPREQFF. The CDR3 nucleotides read TGTGCCAGCAGCTCCGGGGGACCGCCCCGCGAGCAGTTCTTC.